The 32 T cell receptor beta chains given below trace back to one sample, sequenced in a study of T cell repertoires in cytomegalovirus infection. Via MiXCR, TCRdb re-called the reads, giving one row per CDR3 protein. The sample shows around 770,000 distinct CDR3 sequences, 25% to 35% of them seen only once. No cognate antigen is known for these TCRs. The source was cultured CD8+ T cells from PBMCs, collected from culture after CMV antigen stimulation. The receptors here all came from a human donor in good health (CMV status not recorded). Some clones in this sample may be carry-over from other donors' samples.

This clonotype has a count of ten or more. The chain links TRBV15 to TRBJ2-6; D remains ambiguous. V lost 1 base, J lost 0 bases, and 10 bases lay in between. Germline loops: CDR1 LNHNV, CDR2 YYDKDF (reference sequence). This CDR3 is 17 amino acids long. The CDR3 nucleotides are TGTGCCACCAGCAGAGGTCAACAATTCTCTGGGGCCAACGTCCTGACTTTC. Its protein product is CATSRGQQFSGANVLTF.

As regards this clonotype: Since no conserved phenylalanine or tryptophan closes the CDR3, a read error is the likely cause. Because the CDR3's place on the DNA is in doubt, the DNA is left out and the CDR3 is given as listed by TCRdb. The chain combines TRBV24-1 with TRBJ1-1; the DNA was not used to check the table's D call, TRBD1. With termini counted, the CDR3 has 12 amino acids. The germline gives CDR1 KGHDR, CDR2 SFDVKD. CDR3 sequence: CATSDPTSGTDL.

A word on this clonotype: A read error is possible here, since a much larger clone lies one base away. The V and J genes are TRBV19 and TRBJ2-7; D call uncertain. The CDR3 covers 14 residues. The germline gives CDR1 LNHDA, CDR2 SQIVND (reference sequence). This CDR3 is CASSIGGSSYGQYF. CDR3 sequence (DNA): TGTGCCAGTAGTATAGGAGGTTCCTCCTACGGGCAGTACTTC. The full variable domain, rest sourced from reference TRBV19 and TRBJ2-7, is DGGITQSPKYLFRKEGQNVTLSCEQNLNHDAMYWYRQDPGQGLRLIYYSQIVNDFQKGDIAEGYSVSREKKESFPLTVTSAQKNPTAFYLCASSIGGSSYGQYFGPGTRLTVT.

The table lists this clonotype with a few counts. The gene calls are TRBV7-9 and TRBJ2-1; perhaps D is TRBD1 or TRBD2 (5 bases each). V lost 3 bases and J lost 4, with 13 bases in between. Germline CDR1 SEHNR, CDR2 FQNEAQ (reference sequence). This CDR3 is 15 amino acids long. The CDR3 DNA sequence: TGTGCCAGCAGCTTCTACGGGGCGCCTTACAATGAGCAGTTCTTC. Amino acid sequence: CASSFYGAPYNEQFF.

Only a few counts were recorded for this clonotype. This chain connects TRBV6-2 or TRBV6-3 to TRBJ1-1, with D possibly TRBD1 on 6 matching bases. The CDR3 spans 15 residues. Looked up from germline, CDR1 is MNHEY and CDR2 is SVGEGT. Trimming stripped 7 bases from V and 7 bases from J, with 22 bases between. CDR3 in amino acids: CASIGDGRGLLEAFF. CDR3 coding DNA: TGTGCCAGCATCGGGGACGGCAGGGGTCTACTTGAAGCTTTCTTT.

The chain carries TRBV28 and TRBJ1-1; 8 bases line up with TRBD1. In germline, CDR1 is MDHEN, CDR2 SYDVKM. CDR3 size: 16 residues. The J segment lost 3 bases and the V segment lost 3 bases, leaving 9 bases of the junction unmatched. This CDR3 is CASSLDEIQGDTEAFF. DNA for the CDR3: TGTGCCAGCAGTTTGGACGAAATACAGGGGGACACTGAAGCTTTCTTT. Together with reference TRBV28 and TRBJ1-1, the CDR3 gives the full variable domain: DVKVTQSSRYLVKRTGEKVFLECVQDMDHENMFWYRQDPGLGLRLIYFSYDVKMKEKGDIPEGYSVSREKKERFSLILESASTNQTSMYLCASSLDEIQGDTEAFFGQGTRLTVV.

The gene calls are TRBV6-5 and TRBJ2-2, with D possibly being TRBD2 (5 bases). CDR1 is MNHEY and CDR2 is SVGAGI in the germline V gene. Deletions cut 1 base from V and 7 bases from J, with 16 bases between. The CDR3 runs to 16 residues. The CDR3 region is CASSYYWSTGYGELFF. CDR3 in DNA: TGTGCCAGCAGTTACTATTGGTCAACGGGATACGGGGAGCTGTTTTTT.

This clonotype was observed at least ten times. The V gene is TRBV6-2 or TRBV6-3, the J gene TRBJ1-1, with D tentatively TRBD1 (5 bases). Germline-derived CDR1 and CDR2 are MNHEY and SVGEGT. V was cut by 2 bases and J by 5 bases, with 6 bases left in between. The CDR3 runs to 12 residues. The CDR3 is CASSYGGTEAFF. CDR3 DNA: TGTGCCAGCAGTTACGGGGGGACTGAAGCTTTCTTT.

This clonotype came up a few times. The chain combines TRBV7-9 with TRBJ1-2, with D possibly matching TRBD1 (6 bases). Trimming removed 1 base from V and 6 bases from J, with 15 bases in between. CDR3 length: 15 amino acids. Germline V lookup: CDR1 SEHNR, CDR2 FQNEAQ (reference sequence). This CDR3 reads CASSLGSDSPDGYTF. The CDR3 bases are TGTGCCAGCAGCTTAGGGTCGGACAGCCCCGATGGCTACACCTTC.

This clonotype was seen many times. The V gene is TRBV7-2, the J gene TRBJ1-1; 9 positions agree with TRBD1. V lost 5 bases to trimming and J lost 4 bases; unmatched junction nucleotides: 8. Germline CDR1 reads SGHTA; CDR2 reads FQGNSA. This CDR3 is built from 15 residues. CDR3: CASSTWTGDFTEAFF. CDR3 DNA: TGTGCCAGCAGCACCTGGACAGGGGACTTCACTGAAGCTTTCTTT.

Ten or more counts support this clonotype. V and J are TRBV7-9 and TRBJ2-3; no definite D call. Germline V gives CDR1 SEHNR, CDR2 FQNEAQ (reference sequence). The length of the CDR3 is 13 residues. Trimming pared 5 bases from V and 3 bases from J, leaving 9 bases between. For the CDR3, the DNA is TGTGCCAGCAGCCTGCCGAGGACAGATACGCAGTATTTT. Translated, it gives CASSLPRTDTQYF.

The V gene is TRBV6-5, the J gene TRBJ2-3, with TRBD2 identical over 8 bases. V was pared by 2 bases and J by 0 bases, with 4 bases of the junction left unmatched. This CDR3 has 16 residues. Germline CDR1 is MNHEY and CDR2 is SVGAGI. CDR3 sequence: CASSYGSSGSTDTQYF. CDR3 sequence (DNA): TGTGCCAGCAGTTACGGGTCTAGCGGGAGCACAGATACGCAGTATTTT.

Of note for this clonotype: At one end the junction does not follow the germline gene, possibly because of a read error. This sequence joins TRBV19 and TRBJ2-1; 9 nucleotides line up with TRBD2. This CDR3 is built from 16 residues. The germline gives CDR1 LNHDA, CDR2 SQIVND (reference sequence). CDR3 DNA: TGTGCCAGTACCATGGGGAGCGGGGGGCTTTACAATAAGCAGTTCTTC. This gives the protein CASTMGSGGLYNKQFF.

The chain is built from TRBV7-9 and TRBJ1-3, with a tentative D call TRBD1 (5 bases). Trimming cost V 4 bases and J 0 bases, with 16 bases left between them. This CDR3 is built from 17 residues. Germline CDR1 SEHNR, CDR2 FQNEAQ (reference sequence). The CDR3 region is CASSSGTARRSGNTIYF. As DNA, the CDR3 is TGTGCCAGCAGCTCAGGGACGGCGCGCCGCTCTGGAAACACCATATATTTT.

This clonotype was found many times. V gene TRBV7-2 combines with J gene TRBJ2-1; the match to TRBD1 covers 8 bases. The CDR3 consists of 15 residues. In germline, CDR1 is SGHTA, CDR2 FQGNSA. V lost 5 bases, J lost 3 bases, and 6 bases stayed unmatched. As DNA, the CDR3 is TGTGCCAGCAGCGCAGCCGGGACAGGCTACAATGAGCAGTTCTTC. Translating it yields CASSAAGTGYNEQFF.

With regard to this clonotype: Compared with germline, one end of the junction differs, possibly owing to a read error. The chain recombines TRBV20-1 with TRBJ2-1; no reliable D call. This CDR3 is 13 amino acids long. Germline lookup yields CDR1 DFQATT and CDR2 SNEGSKA (reference sequence). CDR3 sequence: CSARVAGYNEQFF. The CDR3 DNA reads TGCAGTGCGAGAGTAGCCGGGTACAATGAGCAGTTCTTC.

In this sample, this clonotype turned up a few times. CDR3 sequence: CASTQGGRQPQHF. The CDR3 coding sequence is TGTGCCAGCACTCAGGGGGGCAGGCAGCCCCAGCATTTT. V is TRBV6-1 and J is TRBJ1-5; 7 positions agree with TRBD1. Germline CDR1 MNHNS, CDR2 SASEGT. This CDR3 is 13 amino acids long. V was clipped by 7 bases and J by 7 bases; unmatched bases: 7.

The V call is TRBV4-2, the J call TRBJ2-1; D is possibly TRBD2 (7 bases). Germline assignment: CDR1 LGHNA and CDR2 YNFKEQ. This CDR3 region has 17 residues. Trimming took off 3 bases at V and 3 bases at J, with 18 bases between the two ends. The CDR3 DNA is TGTGCCAGCAGCCATCCGAGGGGGGGGGCTAGCTACAATGAGCAGTTCTTC. Encoded protein: CASSHPRGGASYNEQFF.

To note about this clonotype: One base away lies a much larger clone, so this may be a sequencing read error. V and J are TRBV7-9 and TRBJ1-1; a possible D gene is TRBD1 (5 bases). CDR1 is SEHNR, CDR2 FQNEAQ, per germline (reference sequence). The CDR3 runs to 16 residues. For the CDR3, the DNA is TGTGCCAACAGCTTAGCGCTAGTGATCAGGGCCACTGAAGCTTTCTTT. Translating it yields CANSLALVIRATEAFF.

CDR3 DNA sequence: TGTGCCAGCAGTCCACCAGGGTGGGAGCAGTACTTC. Translated, it gives CASSPPGWEQYF. The genes are TRBV27 and TRBJ2-7; the D gene is possibly TRBD1 (5 bases). The CDR3 extends over 12 amino acids. Looked up from germline, CDR1 is MNHEY and CDR2 is SMNVEV (reference sequence). The V end was cut by 5 bases, the J end by 7 bases, with 12 bases between.

Regarding this clonotype: Its ends do not fully match the called genes, so a read error is possible. This chain connects TRBV7-6 to TRBJ1-4; D is uncertain. This CDR3 is 13 amino acids long. Germline V lookup: CDR1 SGHVS, CDR2 FNYEAQ. DNA for the CDR3: TGTGCCATCAGCCCTCAACTTAATGAAAAACTGTTTTTT. As protein: CAISPQLNEKLFF.

The V gene is TRBV27, the J gene TRBJ1-1, with D possibly matching TRBD1 (6 bases). The germline V gene has CDR1 MNHEY and CDR2 SMNVEV (reference sequence). The V end lost 1 base, the J end lost 4 bases, and 13 bases lay between the germline ends. This CDR3 spans 15 amino acids. CDR3 sequence reads: CASSLFGGAFTEAFF. The CDR3 DNA is TGTGCCAGCAGTTTATTCGGGGGCGCGTTCACTGAAGCTTTCTTT.

The CDR3 sequence: CASSLEGGAVYEQYF. As DNA, the CDR3 is TGTGCCAGCAGCTTAGAAGGGGGTGCGGTCTACGAGCAGTACTTC. The gene calls are TRBV7-8 and TRBJ2-7, with D maybe TRBD1 (6 bases). CDR1 is SGHVS, CDR2 FQNEAQ, per germline. The CDR3 has 15 residues. Trimming cost V 1 base and J 3 bases, with 13 bases left between them.

The chain joins TRBV7-6 to TRBJ2-3; D is perhaps TRBD1 (5 bases). This CDR3 is 15 amino acids long. V lost 1 base and J lost 1, with 9 bases in between. From germline, CDR1 is SGHVS and CDR2 FNYEAQ. CDR3 loop: CASSLGQSRTDTQYF. The CDR3 DNA sequence: TGTGCCAGCAGCTTAGGACAGTCACGCACAGATACGCAGTATTTT.

The V gene is TRBV5-3, the J gene TRBJ2-7, with 7 bases matching TRBD1. TRBV5-3 is an ORF; its function is uncertain. The CDR3 has 13 residues. This CDR3 is CASSSLDRHEQYV. As DNA, the CDR3 is TGTGCCAGCAGCTCCCTGGACAGGCACGAGCAGTACGTC.

The chain recombines TRBV20-1 with TRBJ2-7; unclear D gene. The ends were cut back, 4 bases at V and 0 bases at J, with 13 bases in the middle. This CDR3 is 14 amino acids long. The germline gives CDR1 DFQATT, CDR2 SNEGSKA (reference sequence). The CDR3 protein is CSATPFQSSYEQYF. The CDR3 bases are TGCAGTGCTACCCCCTTCCAGAGCTCCTACGAGCAGTACTTC.

The rearrangement uses TRBV6-6 and TRBJ2-2, with TRBD2 matching over 13 bases. CDR1 and CDR2 (germline): MNHNY, SVGAGI (reference sequence). The V and J ends lost 0 bases and 3 bases, in that order; junction bases with no gene match: 10. The CDR3 is 20 amino acids. The CDR3 nucleotides read TGTGCCAGCAGTTACTCCGGACTAGCGGGGGTAAAAAGGGACACCGGGGAGCTGTTTTTT. Its translation: CASSYSGLAGVKRDTGELFF.

This clonotype was recorded many times. The chain is built from TRBV7-8 and TRBJ2-4; 8 nucleotides align to TRBD2. The ends lost 5 bases at V and 1 base at J; junction bases unmatched: 4. This CDR3 is built from 15 residues. The germline CDR1 and CDR2 sequences are SGHVS and FQNEAQ. DNA of the CDR3: TGTGCCAGCAGCAAGCGGGGGACCGCCAAAAACATTCAGTACTTC. Amino acids: CASSKRGTAKNIQYF.

The chain is built from TRBV19 and TRBJ2-7; D unresolved. V was pared by 5 bases and J by 0 bases, with 8 bases between. CDR1 and CDR2 from the germline V gene are LNHDA and SQIVND (reference sequence). The CDR3 runs 13 residues. The CDR3 DNA follows: TGTGCCAGTAGTGCCCAGAACTCCTACGAGCAGTACTTC. Encoded protein: CASSAQNSYEQYF.

The chain is built from TRBV6-2 or TRBV6-3 and TRBJ2-1, with D maybe TRBD2 (6 bases). Trimming cost V 2 bases and J 3 bases, with 11 bases left between them. The CDR3 is 15 residues long. CDR1 is MNHEY, CDR2 SVGEGT, per germline. The CDR3 region is CASSYPRDFYNEQFF. DNA of the CDR3: TGTGCCAGCAGTTACCCCCGGGACTTCTACAATGAGCAGTTCTTC.

In this sample, this clonotype turned up many times. V and J are TRBV7-6 and TRBJ2-7; 12 nucleotides align to TRBD2. With V trimmed by 5 bases and J by 0 bases, 8 bases remained unmatched. The CDR3 length is 17 residues. Germline CDR1 reads SGHVS; CDR2 reads FNYEAQ. The CDR3 bases are TGTGCCAGCAGCATCAGGACTAGCGGGGCCAGCTCCTACGAGCAGTACTTC. Its translation: CASSIRTSGASSYEQYF.

This clonotype turned up a few times. The rearrangement links TRBV20-1 to TRBJ2-7, with 15 bases identical to TRBD2. The CDR3 totals 16 residues. Per germline, CDR1 DFQATT and CDR2 SNEGSKA (reference sequence). J lost 2 bases, V lost 3 bases, and 5 bases had no gene match. DNA for the CDR3: TGCAGTGCTAGGGGACTAGCGGGGGGTTCCCCCTACGAGCAGTACGTC. The encoded protein is CSARGLAGGSPYEQYV.